The 25 T cell receptor beta chains in this list originate from one sample, sequenced in a study of blood T cell repertoires in COVID-19. TCRdb's copy holds only in-frame clones and misses some; the assay was immunoSEQ multiplex PCR. This sample yields around 450,000 clones, of which roughly 90% are seen a single time; approximately 4.3% belongs to the top ten. Sequenced input: peripheral blood. The source of these receptors is a woman between 25 and 40 years old with acute or convalescent COVID-19.

This rearrangement joins TRBV28 to TRBJ2-4; tentative D call: TRBD1 (5 bases). CDR1 and CDR2 (germline): MDHEN, SYDVKM. CDR3 size: 15 residues. With 6 bases removed from V and 0 bases from J, the gap between germline ends came to 12 bases. CDR3 amino acids: CASRVQGLAKNIQYF. CDR3 in DNA: TGTGCCAGCAGAGTCCAGGGTCTAGCCAAAAACATTCAGTACTTC.

The J gene is TRBJ1-4, the V gene TRBV28, with 7 bases that match TRBD1. Trimming cost V 10 bases and J 8 bases; bases outside gene matches: 7. The CDR3 is made up of 12 amino acids. Germline assignment: CDR1 MDHEN and CDR2 SYDVKM. The CDR3 sequence is CATRGGLEKLFF. Written as DNA, the CDR3 is TGTGCCACCAGGGGGGGATTAGAAAAACTGTTTTTT.

This chain links TRBV7-6 with TRBJ2-7; TRBD1 agrees at 9 bases. The ends lost 3 bases at V and 5 bases at J; junction bases unmatched: 8. The germline V gene has CDR1 SGHVS and CDR2 FNYEAQ. This CDR3 has 15 amino acids. CDR3: CASSFETGTGNEQYF. The CDR3 DNA sequence: TGTGCCAGCAGCTTTGAGACCGGGACAGGGAACGAGCAGTACTTC.

This clone occurred a few times. The V gene is TRBV9, the J gene TRBJ2-5; 12 nucleotides align to TRBD2. Germline values: CDR1 SGDLS, CDR2 YYNGEE. CDR3 size: 17 residues. V shed 3 bases and J 4 bases; nucleotides not matched to a gene: 10. The CDR3 here is CASSGRLTSGGGETQYF. The CDR3, as DNA: TGTGCCAGCAGCGGACGCTTGACTAGCGGGGGAGGAGAGACCCAGTACTTC.

The chain employs TRBV9 and TRBJ2-3; 8 bases align to TRBD2. Germline lookup yields CDR1 SGDLS and CDR2 YYNGEE. The CDR3 spans 15 residues. V trimming: 4 bases; J trimming: 4 bases; junction bases outside the gene matches: 8. In DNA, the CDR3 is TGTGCCAGCAGCACAGTCGGGGGGGGAGCAGATACGCAGTATTTT. Its translation: CASSTVGGGADTQYF. The whole variable domain, filled in from reference TRBV9 and TRBJ2-3, reads DSGVTQTPKHLITATGQRVTLRCSPRSGDLSVYWYQQSLDQGLQFLIQYYNGEERAKGNILERFSAQQFPDLHSELNLSSLELGDSALYFCASSTVGGGADTQYFGPGTRLTVL.

This chain uses TRBV2 with TRBJ2-3, with 8 bases that match TRBD1. Germline assignment: CDR1 SNHLY and CDR2 FYNNEI. The V gene end was trimmed by 6 bases and the J gene end by 2 bases; junction bases not matched to a gene: 7. The CDR3 is 15 amino acids. CDR3: CASRQRTGNTDTQYF. The CDR3 DNA sequence: TGTGCCAGCAGGCAGCGGACAGGGAACACAGATACGCAGTATTTT.

The chain carries TRBV19 and TRBJ2-5, with 8 bases identical to TRBD1. CDR1 LNHDA and CDR2 SQIVND come from the germline V gene (reference sequence). Losses at the gene ends were 4 bases for V and 9 bases for J; bases not matched to a gene: 10. This CDR3 region has 14 residues. CDR3 nucleotide sequence: TGTGCCAGTAGTACTGAACAGGGGGATTGGGCCCAGTACTTC. Residues: CASSTEQGDWAQYF.

This chain joins TRBV28 and TRBJ1-2, with TRBD1 matching 10 bases. V dropped 5 bases and J dropped 5; count of bases not matched to a gene: 17. This CDR3 contains 18 residues. Germline V gives CDR1 MDHEN, CDR2 SYDVKM. The CDR3 bases are TGTGCCAGCAGTCCCTTGACAGGGGGCGCGAGGTCCAGGTATGGCTACACCTTC. Encoded protein: CASSPLTGGARSRYGYTF.

This sequence joins TRBV15 and TRBJ2-5, with a possible D match to TRBD2 (5 bases). Trimming cost V 2 bases and J 3 bases, with 10 bases left between them. Per germline, CDR1 LNHNV and CDR2 YYDKDF (reference sequence). The CDR3 spans 14 residues. The CDR3 reads CATSRFGVKETQYF. CDR3 DNA: TGTGCCACCAGCAGATTCGGGGTCAAAGAGACCCAGTACTTC.

V gene TRBV18 combines with J gene TRBJ1-2; D possibly corresponds to TRBD1 (6 bases). V dropped 2 bases and J dropped 9 bases, with 19 bases sitting between them. CDR1 is KGHSH and CDR2 is LQKENI in the germline V gene. The CDR3 sequence is 15 residues long. In DNA form, the CDR3 reads TGTGCCAGCTCACCAAATTTCGGCAGGGGCGAAAGCTACACCTTC. Amino acid sequence: CASSPNFGRGESYTF.

This clone turned up a few times. The chain is built from TRBV4-1 and TRBJ1-4; unclear D gene. The CDR3 has 14 amino acids. V dropped 1 base and J dropped 0 bases, with 3 bases sitting between them. The germline V gene has CDR1 MGHRA and CDR2 YSYEKL. Here the CDR3 DNA reads TGCGCCAGCAGCCAAGCTTCAACTAATGAAAAACTGTTTTTT. It specifies CASSQASTNEKLFF.

This clone appeared a single time. The chain combines TRBV24-1 with TRBJ2-5, with a weak D call TRBD2 (7 bases). This CDR3 is 14 amino acids long. Trimming pared 2 bases from V and 5 bases from J, leaving 11 bases between. Per germline, CDR1 KGHDR and CDR2 SFDVKD. In DNA, the CDR3 is TGTGCCACCAGTGATTCGCGGGGGCTTGAGACCCAGTACTTC. This encodes CATSDSRGLETQYF.

This clone was detected only a few times. The chain carries TRBV24-1 and TRBJ1-2; D is possibly TRBD1 (6 bases). Germline lookup yields CDR1 KGHDR and CDR2 SFDVKD. V lost 4 bases to trimming and J lost 4 bases, with 18 bases between them. There are 16 residues in the CDR3. In DNA, the CDR3 is TGTGCCACCAGTGACTCCAGGAAGGGGGAACTCTATGGCTACACCTTC. Translating it yields CATSDSRKGELYGYTF.

The genes are TRBV24-1 and TRBJ2-3, with 13 bases lining up with TRBD2. The CDR3 totals 15 residues. Losses at the gene ends were 7 bases for V and 2 bases for J; bases not matched to a gene: 2. Per the germline V gene, CDR1 is KGHDR and CDR2 is SFDVKD. CDR3 amino acids: CATRGLAGVTDTQYF. The CDR3, as DNA: TGTGCCACCAGAGGACTAGCGGGGGTCACAGATACGCAGTATTTT.

This sequence joins TRBV15 and TRBJ1-4; D unresolved. CDR1 LNHNV and CDR2 YYDKDF come from the germline V gene (reference sequence). V shed 0 bases and J shed 7 bases, with 6 bases lying between them. CDR3 length equals 13 residues. CDR3 region: CATSRDRVEKLFF. The CDR3 DNA follows: TGTGCCACCAGCAGAGATCGGGTTGAAAAACTGTTTTTT.

V usage is TRBV13 and J usage is TRBJ2-1; TRBD1 is a possible D gene (5 bases). The CDR3 contains 13 residues. The V gene lost 5 bases and the J gene lost 10 bases, with 15 bases spanning the gap. Looked up from germline, CDR1 is PRHDT and CDR2 is FYEKMQ (reference sequence). CDR3 region: CASSPQGAEEQFF. The DNA of the CDR3 is TGTGCCAGCAGCCCCCAGGGCGCCGAGGAGCAGTTCTTC.

The chain has TRBV2 and TRBJ2-7; TRBD1 might be the D (6 bases). CDR1 SNHLY and CDR2 FYNNEI come from the germline V gene. The CDR3 spans 14 residues. Between the trimmed V and J ends, which lost 6 bases and 1 base, there was a span of 13 bases. The chain's CDR3 is CASRGRTASYEQYF. CDR3 sequence (DNA): TGTGCCAGCAGGGGAAGGACAGCTTCCTACGAGCAGTACTTC.

This chain uses TRBV18 with TRBJ1-2, with 8 bases that match TRBD1. The germline V gene encodes CDR1 KGHSH and CDR2 LQKENI. The length of the CDR3 is 16 residues. Trimming took 4 bases from V and 8 from J; bases not matched to a gene: 15. The CDR3 loop reads CASSHSRQGHFGGYTF. The CDR3 coding sequence is TGTGCCAGCTCACATAGTCGACAGGGGCACTTCGGGGGCTACACCTTC.

This clone showed up just once. The V call is TRBV30, the J call TRBJ2-1; 11 nucleotides line up with TRBD2. The germline gives CDR1 GTSNPN, CDR2 SVGIG (reference sequence). V lost 6 bases to trimming and J lost 8 bases; unmatched junction nucleotides: 6. CDR3 length: 13 amino acids. The CDR3 protein is CACLAGGVYEQFF. In DNA form, the CDR3 reads TGTGCCTGTTTAGCGGGGGGGGTGTATGAGCAGTTCTTC.

The chain recombines TRBV29-1 with TRBJ2-7, with D perhaps matching TRBD1 (5 bases). Trimming took off 2 bases at V and 1 base at J, with 9 bases between the two ends. The CDR3 is made up of 13 amino acids. The V gene's germline CDR1 is SQVTM and CDR2 ANQGSEA. The CDR3 nucleotides read TGCAGCGTTGAACTCGACAGTTCCTACGAGCAGTACTTC. This gives the protein CSVELDSSYEQYF.

The chain couples TRBV6-1 to TRBJ2-7, with a weak D call TRBD1 (5 bases). This CDR3 is 13 amino acids long. CDR1 MNHNS and CDR2 SASEGT come from the germline V gene. Deletions cut 0 bases from V and 7 bases from J, with 10 bases between. The CDR3 spells CASSEAGAGEQYF. CDR3 DNA sequence: TGTGCCAGCAGTGAAGCTGGGGCCGGAGAGCAGTACTTC.

The chain is built from TRBV7-9 and TRBJ2-7, with D possibly being TRBD1 (5 bases). Trimming took off 1 base at V and 1 base at J, with 8 bases between the two ends. The CDR3 contains 14 residues. CDR1 is SEHNR and CDR2 is FQNEAQ in the germline V gene (reference sequence). The DNA of the CDR3 is TGTGCCAGCAGCTTAGGGGGCGCGTCCTACGAGCAGTACTTC. Translated, it gives CASSLGGASYEQYF.

V gene TRBV2 combines with J gene TRBJ2-4, with D unclear. Trimming pared 8 bases from V and 2 bases from J, leaving 10 bases between. In germline, CDR1 is SNHLY, CDR2 FYNNEI. The CDR3 contains 13 residues. The CDR3 protein is CASRLLSKNIQYF. As DNA, the CDR3 is TGTGCCAGCCGACTTTTGTCCAAAAACATTCAGTACTTC.

The chain carries TRBV19 and TRBJ1-5; tentative D call: TRBD1 (6 bases). Trimming cost V 6 bases and J 7 bases, with 16 bases left between them. The CDR3 sequence is 14 residues long. Germline CDR1 is LNHDA and CDR2 is SQIVND (reference sequence). CDR3 nucleotide sequence: TGTGCCAGTAGCCATGGGGGGGCGGCCCAGCCCCAGCATTTT. It translates to CASSHGGAAQPQHF.

The chain employs TRBV14 and TRBJ2-3; tentatively, D is TRBD1 (6 bases). V was cut by 4 bases and J by 3 bases, with 17 bases left in between. The CDR3 consists of 16 residues. The V gene's germline CDR1 is SGHDN and CDR2 FVKESK. Written as DNA, the CDR3 is TGTGCCAGCAGCCTAACTCGAGGGGGTTGGACAGATACGCAGTATTTT. As protein: CASSLTRGGWTDTQYF.